This T cell receptor (beta chain) derives from a study of T cells expressing NK-cell markers. Reprocessing the 5' RACE reads, TCRdb reports a single entry for every CDR3 protein and omits DNA. This sample's clone table lists about 540,000 distinct CDR3 sequences. The sample consisted of blood T cells: a sorted CD56 or NKG2C T cell subset, CD4+ or CD8+ T cells, or bulk PBMC T cells (not recorded which). This receptor was identified in a man aged 18 to 35 in good health.

The CDR3 reads CASKTSSTNEKLFF. The chain employs TRBV25-1 and TRBJ1-4. This CDR3 contains 14 residues. In germline, CDR1 is MGHDK, CDR2 SYGVNS.